The clone carrying this TCR beta chain was recorded only once. Its antigen is as yet unknown. The data stem from a study of cytomegalovirus exposure and HLA in healthy donors. Study-wide results and caveats: On later analysis, the bulk of CMV-associated TCR beta chains appeared to be HLA-restricted. Segments of the TCR beta V type were, in most cases, productive about 87% or about 30% of the time in an earlier analysis. Accurate prediction of HLA-A and HLA-B alleles (for most subjects) was reportedly achieved from TCR beta sequences. For cytomegalovirus status, the classifier reportedly gave diagnoses with high specificity and sensitivity.

PCR amplification relied on 60 Vbeta primers (plus 13 Jbeta primers). Clones were read by immunoSEQ multiplex PCR, and TCRdb kept only the in-frame ones, dropping some. This sample has some 200,000 clones; 81% occur once, and the top ten carry less than 4.5%. Per the germline V gene, CDR1 is SQVTM and CDR2 is ANQGSEA. The CDR3 consists of 12 residues. J was trimmed by 4 bases and V by 7 bases; bases with no gene match: 5. The chain recombines TRBV29-1 with TRBJ1-1, with 8 positions matching TRBD1. The clonotype was recovered from a man between 50 and 59 years old in good health and CMV-seronegative. The sample taken for sequencing was PBMCs. In nucleotides, the CDR3 is TGCAGCGGCAGACAGGGGACCACTGAAGCTTTCTTT. Protein sequence: CSGRQGTTEAFF. Full variable domain (missing parts from reference TRBV29-1 and TRBJ1-1): SAVISQKPSRDICQRGTSLTIQCQVDSQVTMMFWYRQQPGQSLTLIATANQGSEATYESGFVIDKFPISRPNLTFSTLTVSNMSPEDSSIYLCSGRQGTTEAFFGQGTRLTVV.